This is a list of T cell receptor beta chains from one sample in a study of T cells after posttransplantation cyclophosphamide. Assay: immunoSEQ multiplex PCR; the TCRdb copy retains only in-frame clones and omits some. This table holds fewer than 5,000 clones, less than 85% found once. This material consisted of PBMCs, taken 86 days after allogeneic stem cell transplant with posttransplant cyclophosphamide. These receptors came from a male patient in his fifties who received an allogeneic stem cell transplant from an unrelated donor, was CMV-positive, and had acute GVHD only. Among the T cells, some may be from the graft donor. Both conserved end residues are part of each CDR3. A D gene is named only where the DNA matches it firmly. Some rows mark clone size as missing; the rest say once, few, many or name a class of expanded clone.

>.|TRBV7-9|TRBJ2-5|.
TGTGCCAGCAGCTTAGGTGAAGGAGAAGGCTCGACCCAGTACTTC
CASSLGEGEGSTQYF
>TRBD2|TRBV5-3|TRBJ2-7|.
TGTGCCAGAAGCCTGGGACTAGCGGGAAACTACGAGCAGTACTTC
CARSLGLAGNYEQYF
>TRBD2|TRBV4-3|TRBJ2-1|.
TGCGCCAGCAGCACTAGGGGACTAGCGGGGGGGTTGAATGAGCAGTTCTTC
CASSTRGLAGGLNEQFF
>TRBD1|TRBV30|TRBJ1-3|once
TGTGCCTGGAGCGAAGACAGGGGTGCTGGAAACACCATATATTTT
CAWSEDRGAGNTIYF
>.|TRBV23-1|TRBJ2-3|.
TGCGCCAGCAGTTCCGAGCGCAGCACAGATACGCAGTATTTT
CASSSERSTDTQYF
>TRBD2|TRBV7-3|TRBJ2-5|.
TGTGCCAGCAGCGCGGGACTAGCGGGAGTAGAGACCCAGTACTTC
CASSAGLAGVETQYF
>TRBD2|TRBV28|TRBJ2-4|.
TGTGCCAGCAGTTCCCGTGGAGCGGGGGGAGCCAAAAACATTCAGTACTTC
CASSSRGAGGAKNIQYF
>.|TRBV7-2|TRBJ2-1|.
TGTGCCAGCAGCTTAGTGTGGAGCTCCTACAATGAGCAGTTCTTC
CASSLVWSSYNEQFF
>.|TRBV27|TRBJ1-6|.
TGTGCCAGCAGTTTTAGTTGGGAGGACAATTCACCCCTCCACTTT
CASSFSWEDNSPLHF
>.|TRBV5-6|TRBJ2-1|.
TGTGCCAGCAGCCCCGTTCTAGGCGAGCAGTTCTTC
CASSPVLGEQFF
>TRBD1|TRBV4-1|TRBJ1-5|.
TGCGCCAGCAGCCCTTCCTCGGGACAGGGGTACAATCAGCCCCAGCATTTT
CASSPSSGQGYNQPQHF
>.|TRBV7-9|TRBJ2-7|.
TGTGCCAGCAGCTTAGATGGCAGAGCGGGCGAGCAGTACTTC
CASSLDGRAGEQYF
>TRBD1|TRBV4-1|TRBJ2-7|.
TGCGCCAGCAGCCAAGCAGCTACGGACAGGGCCTACGAGCAGTACTTC
CASSQAATDRAYEQYF
>TRBD2|TRBV2|TRBJ2-1|.
TGTGCCAGCAGTGAAGAAGCGGGGGGCTACAATGAGCAGTTCTTC
CASSEEAGGYNEQFF
>.|TRBV4-2|TRBJ2-2|.
TGTGCCAGCACCCAAGGCGACAGGAACACCGGGGAGCTGTTTTTT
CASTQGDRNTGELFF
>TRBD1|TRBV28|TRBJ2-7|.
TGTGCCAGCAGTTTGGACAGGGGCTCCTACGAGCAGTACTTC
CASSLDRGSYEQYF
>.|TRBV30|TRBJ1-5|few
TGTGCCTGGAGCCTAGGGGTTGGACAGCCCCAGCATTTT
CAWSLGVGQPQHF
>.|TRBV9|TRBJ2-3|.
TGTGCCAGCAGCTTAGGGCAGGGACATCCAGATACGCAGTATTTT
CASSLGQGHPDTQYF
>.|TRBV7-2|TRBJ2-6|.
TGTGCCAGCAGCGTGACCGGACATTCTGGGGCCAACGTCCTGACTTTC
CASSVTGHSGANVLTF
>.|TRBV27|TRBJ1-1|.
TGTGCCAGCTCCAAAAGCGGGGGCCCCGGGAGGCTCTTGAACACTGAAGCTTTCTTT
CASSKSGGPGRLLNTEAFF
>TRBD1|TRBV7-6|TRBJ2-1|.
TGTGCCAGCAGCCCTCGGACAGGGTCATCCAATGAGCAGTTCTTC
CASSPRTGSSNEQFF
>.|TRBV5-8|TRBJ2-1|few
TGTGCCAGCAGCTTGGGACAGGCCTTCTACAATGAGCAGTTCTTC
CASSLGQAFYNEQFF
>.|TRBV11-2|TRBJ2-1|.
TGTGCCAGCAGCTTAGATAGCGGTGGACTTGAGCAGTTCTTC
CASSLDSGGLEQFF
>TRBD2|TRBV2|TRBJ2-1|.
TGTGCCAGCAGTCTTAGCGGGGTCAAAAATGAGCAGTTCTTC
CASSLSGVKNEQFF
>TRBD2|TRBV4-3|TRBJ2-7|.
TGCGCCAGCAGCCAAGGCGGCGGGGGGGCCCAATACGAGCAGTACTTC
CASSQGGGGAQYEQYF
>.|TRBV9|TRBJ1-5|.
TGTGCCAGCAGCGTCTACGATGGCAATCAGCCCCAGCATTTT
CASSVYDGNQPQHF
>.|TRBV10-3|TRBJ2-7|.
TGTGCCATCAGTGAGAGCCCGTACGAGCAGTACTTC
CAISESPYEQYF
>TRBD1|TRBV18|TRBJ1-5|.
TGTGCCAGCTCACCGGGACAGGGAACGGGTCAGCCCCAGCATTTT
CASSPGQGTGQPQHF
>.|TRBV6-4|TRBJ1-2|.
TGTGCCAGCAGAGCAGGGCCTAACTATGGCTACACCTTC
CASRAGPNYGYTF
>.|TRBV6-1|TRBJ1-2|.
TGTGCCAGCAGTGAGGCGCGGGGCAGATACCATCTTGGCTACACCTTC
CASSEARGRYHLGYTF
>TRBD2|TRBV2|TRBJ2-3|once
TGTGCCAGCAGTGGGTCGGCTAGCGGAGCAGATACGCAGTATTTT
CASSGSASGADTQYF
>TRBD1|TRBV25-1|TRBJ1-1|.
TGTGCCAGCAGTGGGGACAGGGAAATGAACACTGAAGCTTTCTTT
CASSGDREMNTEAFF
>.|TRBV19|TRBJ1-2|.
TGTGCCAGTAGTGTGACAGCGAAGGCGTATGGCTACACCTTC
CASSVTAKAYGYTF
>.|TRBV10-3|TRBJ2-7|.
TGTGCCATCAGTGATGAGATAACCCTTTACTTC
CAISDEITLYF
>TRBD2|TRBV7-9|TRBJ2-1|.
TGTGCCAGCAGCTTAGATGGGCCGCGGGGGAGCTACAATGAGCAGTTCTTC
CASSLDGPRGSYNEQFF
>.|TRBV28|TRBJ2-2|once
TGTGCCAGCAGTTCTCTCCATCCACAGGGTTACGGGGAGCTGTTTTTT
CASSSLHPQGYGELFF
>.|TRBV4-1|TRBJ1-6|.
TGCGCCAGCAGCCAAGATCGCGGGGGAGGAAGAACCCTCCACTTT
CASSQDRGGGRTLHF
>TRBD2|TRBV19|TRBJ2-1|.
TGTGCCAGTAGTTGGACTAGCGGGGGGCCGAGCTCCTACAATGAGCAGTTCTTC
CASSWTSGGPSSYNEQFF
>TRBD1|TRBV9|TRBJ1-1|.
TGTGCCAGCAGCGTAGCTGGGGGACAGGGCACTGAAGCTTTCTTT
CASSVAGGQGTEAFF
>.|TRBV4-1|TRBJ1-3|.
TGCGCCAGCAGCCAGGGGGCAGGGGGAAACACCATATATTTT
CASSQGAGGNTIYF
>.|TRBV30|TRBJ1-5|.
TGTGCCTGGACGACTCGGTACAACGGTCTGAATCAGCCCCAGCATTTT
CAWTTRYNGLNQPQHF
>.|TRBV5-1|TRBJ2-7|.
TGCGCCAGCAGCTTAATAGGAGGCTCCTACGAGCAGTACTTC
CASSLIGGSYEQYF
>.|TRBV7-8|TRBJ1-5|.
TGTGCCAGCAGCCGGACGACAGGCAGTAGCAATCAGCCCCAGCATTTT
CASSRTTGSSNQPQHF
>TRBD1|TRBV9|TRBJ2-5|.
TGTGCCAGCAGCGTGGGGGACAGGGTGGGGACCCAGTACTTC
CASSVGDRVGTQYF
>.|TRBV7-2|TRBJ1-1|once
TGTGCCAGCAGCTTAGGCGGTTACCGGAACACTGAAGCTTTCTTT
CASSLGGYRNTEAFF
>.|TRBV9|TRBJ2-7|once
TGTGCCAGCACCAGAGGACTGTCCTCCTACGAGCAGTACTTC
CASTRGLSSYEQYF
>.|TRBV7-2|TRBJ2-2|few
TGTGCCAGCAGCCCATACCTGGCGGCCGGGGAGCTGTTTTTT
CASSPYLAAGELFF
>TRBD1|TRBV30|TRBJ1-5|.
TGTGCCTGGAGTATGGGACAGGCGGGGCAGCCCCAGCATTTT
CAWSMGQAGQPQHF
>.|TRBV7-2|TRBJ1-2|.
TGTGCCAGCAGCTCGGCGGGACCACCCTATGGCTACACCTTC
CASSSAGPPYGYTF
>.|TRBV4-3|TRBJ1-1|.
TGCGCCAGCAGCCAAGATCCAGGAGGAACTATGAACACTGAAGCTTTCTTT
CASSQDPGGTMNTEAFF
>TRBD1|TRBV18|TRBJ2-3|.
TGTGCCAGCTCACCCGAGGGACAGAGAAGGGCAGATACGCAGTATTTT
CASSPEGQRRADTQYF
>.|TRBV19|TRBJ1-3|few
TGTGCCAGTAGTATTGGAGGGGCTCGCACCATATATTTT
CASSIGGARTIYF
>TRBD2|TRBV7-9|TRBJ2-2|.
TGTGCCAGCAGCTTAACCGGGAGGAAGTCCGGGGAGCTGTTTTTT
CASSLTGRKSGELFF
>TRBD1|TRBV5-8|TRBJ2-7|.
TGTGCCAGCATTAAGGGACAGGGGTTCGGCTACGAGCAGTACTTC
CASIKGQGFGYEQYF